This T cell receptor (beta chain) was retrieved from a study of blood T cell repertoires in COVID-19. CDR1 and CDR2 (germline): MDHEN, SYDVKM. V shed 5 bases and J 6 bases; nucleotides not matched to a gene: 10. There are 16 residues in the CDR3. TCRdb's table, derived via immunoSEQ multiplex PCR, lists solely in-frame clones and lacks some. This sample yields fewer than 250,000 clones, of which about 85% are seen a single time; roughly 0.91% belongs to the top ten. The sequence was obtained from a man aged 55-75 years with COVID-19, enrolled during active disease. The rearrangement links TRBV28 to TRBJ1-4; 9 bases align to TRBD1. Sequencing was performed on peripheral blood. The CDR3 sequence is CASSRQGGGSDEKLFF. Written as DNA, the CDR3 is TGTGCCAGCAGTCGACAGGGGGGGGGTTCGGATGAAAAACTGTTTTTT.